This note documents a single T cell receptor beta chain sequence. The data were obtained in a study of blood T cells in healthy people across ages. With a J-beta primer mix and a sample-barcoded 5' primer, a second PCR ran about 7 to 12 cycles. Each CDR3 protein gets one entry after TCRdb re-called the 5' RACE reads with MiXCR. The sample carries roughly 1,100,000 distinct CDR3 sequences, under 30% recorded once. The CDR3 consists of 15 residues. Germline CDR1 MNHEY, CDR2 SVGEGT. These data were likewise used in another study, on T cells of mothers and their children.

This sequence joins TRBV6-2 or TRBV6-3 and TRBJ2-5; tentatively, D is TRBD1 or TRBD2 (6 bases each). Near its end, the DNA agrees better with TRBJ2-1, so the J call may be wrong. Specimen: blood. This sequence was found in a girl aged 2 to 9 in good health. CDR3 region: CASSYVPGAGNEQFF. In nucleotides, the CDR3 is TGTGCCAGCAGTTACGTACCGGGGGCGGGCAATGAGCAGTTCTTC.